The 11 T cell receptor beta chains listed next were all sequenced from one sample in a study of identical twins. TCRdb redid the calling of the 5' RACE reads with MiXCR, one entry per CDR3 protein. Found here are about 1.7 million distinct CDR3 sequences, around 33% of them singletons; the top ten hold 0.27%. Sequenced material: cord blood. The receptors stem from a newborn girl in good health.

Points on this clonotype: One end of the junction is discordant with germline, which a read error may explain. The CDR3 DNA is TGTGCCAGCAGCCAGCCAGGACTAGCGGGGGAGGATATGCAGTATTTT. This translates into CASSQPGLAGEDMQYF. The rearrangement links TRBV4-2 to TRBJ2-3; 13 bases are a match to TRBD2. The CDR3 has 16 residues. Per germline, CDR1 LGHNA and CDR2 YNFKEQ.

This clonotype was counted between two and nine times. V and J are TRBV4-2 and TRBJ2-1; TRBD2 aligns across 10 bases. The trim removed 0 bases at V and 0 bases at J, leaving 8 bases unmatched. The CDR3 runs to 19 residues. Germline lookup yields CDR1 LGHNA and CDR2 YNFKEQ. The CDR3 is CASSQDLAGGISSYNEQFF. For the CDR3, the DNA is TGTGCCAGCAGCCAAGATTTAGCGGGAGGCATAAGCTCCTACAATGAGCAGTTCTTC.

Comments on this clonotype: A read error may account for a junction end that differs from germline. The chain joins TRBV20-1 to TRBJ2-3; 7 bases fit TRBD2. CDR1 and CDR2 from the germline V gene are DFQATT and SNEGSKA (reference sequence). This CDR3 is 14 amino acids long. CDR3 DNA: TGCAGTGCTACCCGGGCTAGCGGCACAGATACGCGGTATTTT. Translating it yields CSATRASGTDTRYF.

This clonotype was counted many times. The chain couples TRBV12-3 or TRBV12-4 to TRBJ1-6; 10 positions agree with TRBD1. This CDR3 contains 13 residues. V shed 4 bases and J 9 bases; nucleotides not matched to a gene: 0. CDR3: CASSWDRGSPLHF. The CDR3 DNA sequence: TGTGCCAGCAGTTGGGACAGGGGTTCACCCCTCCACTTT.

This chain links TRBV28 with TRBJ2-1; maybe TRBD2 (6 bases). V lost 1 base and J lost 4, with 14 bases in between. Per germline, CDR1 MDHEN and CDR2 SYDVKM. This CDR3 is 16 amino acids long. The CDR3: CASSLSRLVLYNEQFF. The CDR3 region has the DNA TGTGCCAGCAGTTTATCACGACTAGTCTTATACAATGAGCAGTTCTTC.

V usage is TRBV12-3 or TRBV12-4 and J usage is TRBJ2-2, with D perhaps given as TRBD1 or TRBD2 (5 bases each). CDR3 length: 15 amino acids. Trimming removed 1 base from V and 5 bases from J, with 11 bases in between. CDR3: CASSLGGTLTGELFF. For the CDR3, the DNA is TGTGCCAGCAGTTTAGGAGGGACCCTAACCGGGGAGCTGTTTTTT.

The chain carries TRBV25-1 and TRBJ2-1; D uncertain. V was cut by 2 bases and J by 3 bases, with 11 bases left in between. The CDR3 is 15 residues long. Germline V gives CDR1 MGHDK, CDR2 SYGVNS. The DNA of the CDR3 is TGTGCCAGCAGTGAAGGTGTGGCGGACTACAATGAGCAGTTCTTC. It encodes CASSEGVADYNEQFF.

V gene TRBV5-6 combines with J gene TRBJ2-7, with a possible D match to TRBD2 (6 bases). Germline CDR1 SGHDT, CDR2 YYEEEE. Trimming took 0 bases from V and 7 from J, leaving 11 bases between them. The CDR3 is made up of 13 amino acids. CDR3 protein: CASSLVVAEEQYF. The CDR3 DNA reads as TGTGCCAGCAGCTTGGTGGTAGCGGAGGAGCAGTACTTC.

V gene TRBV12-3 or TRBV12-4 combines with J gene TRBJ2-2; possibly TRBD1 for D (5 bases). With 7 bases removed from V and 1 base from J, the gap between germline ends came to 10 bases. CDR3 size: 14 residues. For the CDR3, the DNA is TGTGCCAGCAACAGGCAGAGGAACACCGGGGAGCTGTTTTTT. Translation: CASNRQRNTGELFF.

The CDR3 loop reads CASSPGHDYGYTF. For the CDR3, the DNA is TGTGCCAGCTCACCGGGACACGACTATGGCTACACCTTC. The genes are TRBV18 and TRBJ1-2; maybe TRBD1 (6 bases). The V and J ends lost 3 bases and 3 bases respectively, with 8 bases between them. This CDR3 contains 13 residues. In germline, CDR1 is KGHSH, CDR2 LQKENI.

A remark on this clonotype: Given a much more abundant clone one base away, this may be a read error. Here the CDR3 DNA reads TGTGCCACCAGCAAAGTCCCAGGCACAGATACGCAGTATTTT. It specifies CATSKVPGTDTQYF. The rearrangement uses TRBV15 and TRBJ2-3; no definite D call. The germline V gene encodes CDR1 LNHNV and CDR2 YYDKDF (reference sequence). V was pared by 4 bases and J by 1 base, with 9 bases between. This CDR3 spans 14 amino acids. The variable domain in full, with the rest retrieved from reference TRBV15 and TRBJ2-3, is DAMVIQNPRYQVTQFGKPVTLSCSQTLNHNVMYWYQQKSSQAPKLLFHYYDKDFNNEADTPDNFQSRRPNTSFCFLDIRSPGLGDTAMYLCATSKVPGTDTQYFGPGTRLTVL.